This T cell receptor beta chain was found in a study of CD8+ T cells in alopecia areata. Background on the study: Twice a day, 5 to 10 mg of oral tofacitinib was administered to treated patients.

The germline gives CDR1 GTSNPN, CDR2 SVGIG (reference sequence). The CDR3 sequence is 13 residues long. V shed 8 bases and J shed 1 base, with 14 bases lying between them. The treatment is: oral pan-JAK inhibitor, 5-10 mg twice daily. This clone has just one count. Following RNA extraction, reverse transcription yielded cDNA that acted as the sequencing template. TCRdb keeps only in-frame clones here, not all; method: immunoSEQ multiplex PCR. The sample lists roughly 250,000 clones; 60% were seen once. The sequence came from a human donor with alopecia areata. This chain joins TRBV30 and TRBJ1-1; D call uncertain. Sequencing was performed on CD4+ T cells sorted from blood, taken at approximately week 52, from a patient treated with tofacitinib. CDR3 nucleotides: TGTGCCCTGAGCCCGGGCGAGAACACTGAAGCTTTCTTT. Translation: CALSPGENTEAFF.